This TCR beta chain was sequenced for a study of T-cell reconstitution after alpha-beta-depleted transplantation in children. This clonotype has a count of ten or more. The library targeted TCRbeta and was prepared with unique molecular identifiers. TCRdb ran MiXCR on the PCR reads and lists one entry per CDR3 protein. The data show around 240,000 distinct CDR3 sequences, around 8.9% seen once. The receptor was derived from a human donor who donated a stem cell graft to a child with SCID. This material consisted of PBMCs from the stem cell graft donor, taken from the stem cell graft.

The CDR3 region is CASSRQGAVYEQYF. The CDR3 DNA follows: TGTGCCAGCAGTCGACAGGGAGCGGTCTACGAGCAGTACTTC. The gene calls are TRBV11-2 and TRBJ2-7; TRBD1 matches 7 bases. The CDR3 runs to 14 residues. Germline trimming cut 6 bases from V and 3 bases from J; bases unmatched to any gene: 8. Germline lookup yields CDR1 SGHAT and CDR2 FQNNGV.